This T cell receptor beta chain was obtained from a study of T cell clonotyping in hematopoietic cell transplantation. Trimming removed 3 bases at V and 4 bases at J, with 7 bases between. The germline gives CDR1 MDHEN, CDR2 SYDVKM. The CDR3 sequence is 13 residues long. This clone was seen a few times. Its cognate antigen is unknown. Broader study findings: Pathologically expanded recipient clonotypes increased progressively from day 30 to day 180 as diversity fell. Few recipient clonotypes overlapped donors; over 95% were de novo at given depth. Higher Inverse Simpson Index values in graft donor and pretransplant recipient predicted broader posttransplant TCR diversity. Without cell sorting, CD4 versus CD8 contributions remain unresolved.

Profiled with immunoSEQ multiplex PCR; TCRdb holds only in-frame clones, not every one. Counted here are over 10,000 clones, roughly 45% occurring once; the ten biggest clones make up around 9.9%. The J gene is TRBJ1-5, the V gene TRBV28; maybe TRBD1 (5 bases). The source material was peripheral blood mononuclear cells. This TCR derives from a man in his fifties or sixties in good health. Some clones in this sample may be carry-over from other donors' samples. The CDR3 sequence: CASSFEGNQPQHF. The DNA of the CDR3 is TGTGCCAGCAGTTTCGAGGGGAATCAGCCCCAGCATTTT.